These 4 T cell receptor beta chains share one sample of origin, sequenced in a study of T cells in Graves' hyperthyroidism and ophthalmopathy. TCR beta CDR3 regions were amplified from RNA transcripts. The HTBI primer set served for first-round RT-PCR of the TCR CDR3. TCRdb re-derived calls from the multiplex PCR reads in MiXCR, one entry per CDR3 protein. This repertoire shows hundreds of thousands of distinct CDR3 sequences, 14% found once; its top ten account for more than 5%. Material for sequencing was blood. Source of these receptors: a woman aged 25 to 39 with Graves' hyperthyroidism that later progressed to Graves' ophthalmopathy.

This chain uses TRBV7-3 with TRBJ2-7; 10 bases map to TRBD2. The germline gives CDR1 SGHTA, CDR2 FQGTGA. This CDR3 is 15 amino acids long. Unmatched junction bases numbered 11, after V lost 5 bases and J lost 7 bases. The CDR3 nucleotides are TGTGCCAGCAGCCCGAAGCTAGCGGGAGTGGGGGAGCAGTACTTC. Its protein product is CASSPKLAGVGEQYF. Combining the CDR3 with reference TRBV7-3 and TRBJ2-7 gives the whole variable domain GAGVSQTPSNKVTEKGKYVELRCDPISGHTALYWYRQSLGQGPEFLIYFQGTGAADDSGLPNDRFFAVRPEGSVSTLKIQRTERGDSAVYLCASSPKLAGVGEQYFGPGTRLTVT.

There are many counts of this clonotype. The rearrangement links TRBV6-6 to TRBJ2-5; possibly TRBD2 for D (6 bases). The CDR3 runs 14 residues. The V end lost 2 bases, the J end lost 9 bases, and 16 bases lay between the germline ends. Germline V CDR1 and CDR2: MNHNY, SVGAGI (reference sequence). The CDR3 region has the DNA TGTGCCAGCAGTTACCAGGGACTGCTGAAGGCCCAGTACTTC. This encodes CASSYQGLLKAQYF.

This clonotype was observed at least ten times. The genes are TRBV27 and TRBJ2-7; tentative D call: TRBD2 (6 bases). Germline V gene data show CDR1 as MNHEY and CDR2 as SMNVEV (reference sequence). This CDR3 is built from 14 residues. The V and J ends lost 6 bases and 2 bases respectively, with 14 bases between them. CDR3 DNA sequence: TGTGCCAGCAGCCAACCTGGGAGGCCCTACGAGCAGTACTTC. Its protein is CASSQPGRPYEQYF.

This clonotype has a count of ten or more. The chain's CDR3 is CAWSRKGGRPYEQYF. CDR3 nucleotide sequence: TGTGCCTGGAGTAGGAAGGGCGGGAGGCCCTACGAGCAGTACTTC. V and J are TRBV30 and TRBJ2-7; TRBD2 matches 8 bases. The ends lost 2 bases at V and 2 bases at J; junction bases unmatched: 8. Germline V gives CDR1 GTSNPN, CDR2 SVGIG (reference sequence). CDR3 size: 15 residues.